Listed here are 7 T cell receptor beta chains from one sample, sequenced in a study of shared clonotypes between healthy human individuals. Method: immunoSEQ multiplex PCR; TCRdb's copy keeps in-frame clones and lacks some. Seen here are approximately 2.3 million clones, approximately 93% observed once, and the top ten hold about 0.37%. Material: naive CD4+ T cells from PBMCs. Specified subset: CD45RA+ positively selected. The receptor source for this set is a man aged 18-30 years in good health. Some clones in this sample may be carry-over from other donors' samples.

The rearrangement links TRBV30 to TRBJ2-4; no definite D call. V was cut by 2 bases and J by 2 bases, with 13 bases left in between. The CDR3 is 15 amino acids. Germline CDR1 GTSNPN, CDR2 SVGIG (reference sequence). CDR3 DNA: TGTGCCTGGAGTAAATCCCCCAGATCCAAAAACATTCAGTACTTC. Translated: CAWSKSPRSKNIQYF.

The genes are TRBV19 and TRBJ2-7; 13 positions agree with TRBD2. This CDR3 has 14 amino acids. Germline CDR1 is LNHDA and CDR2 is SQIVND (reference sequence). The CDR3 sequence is CERGGLAGPREQYF. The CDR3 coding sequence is TGTGAGAGGGGGGGACTAGCGGGACCCCGCGAGCAGTACTTC.

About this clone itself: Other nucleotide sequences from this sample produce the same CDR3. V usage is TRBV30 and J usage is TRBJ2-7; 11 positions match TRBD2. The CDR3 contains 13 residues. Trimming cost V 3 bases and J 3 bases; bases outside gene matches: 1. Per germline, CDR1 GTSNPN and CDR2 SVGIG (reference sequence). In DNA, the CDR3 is TGTGCCTGGAGCCTAGCGGGAGGCTACGAGCAGTACTTC. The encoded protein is CAWSLAGGYEQYF.

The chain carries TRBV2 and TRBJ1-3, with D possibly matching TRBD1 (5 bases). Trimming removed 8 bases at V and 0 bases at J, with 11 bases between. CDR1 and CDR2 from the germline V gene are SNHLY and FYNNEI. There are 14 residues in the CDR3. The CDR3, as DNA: TGTGCCAGCCCCGGGACGGGCTCTGGAAACACCATATATTTT. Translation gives CASPGTGSGNTIYF.

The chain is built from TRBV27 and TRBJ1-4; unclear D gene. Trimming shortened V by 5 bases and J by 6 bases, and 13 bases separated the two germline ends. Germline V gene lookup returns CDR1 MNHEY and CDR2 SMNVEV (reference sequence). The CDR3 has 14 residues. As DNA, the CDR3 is TGTGCCAGCAGTCCCTGGTTGGAGGATGAAAAACTGTTTTTT. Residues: CASSPWLEDEKLFF.

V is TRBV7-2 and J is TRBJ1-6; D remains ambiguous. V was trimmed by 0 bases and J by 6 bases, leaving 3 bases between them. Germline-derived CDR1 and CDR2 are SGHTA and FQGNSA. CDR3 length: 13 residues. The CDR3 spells CASSLAPNSPLHF. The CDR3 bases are TGTGCCAGCAGCTTAGCGCCTAATTCACCCCTCCACTTT.

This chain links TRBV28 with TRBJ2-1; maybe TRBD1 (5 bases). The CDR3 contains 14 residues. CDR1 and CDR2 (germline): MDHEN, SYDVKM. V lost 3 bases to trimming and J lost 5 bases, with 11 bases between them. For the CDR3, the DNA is TGTGCCAGCAGTTTTTCACAGGTTCACAATGAGCAGTTCTTC. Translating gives CASSFSQVHNEQFF. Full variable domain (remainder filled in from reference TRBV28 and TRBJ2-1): DVKVTQSSRYLVKRTGEKVFLECVQDMDHENMFWYRQDPGLGLRLIYFSYDVKMKEKGDIPEGYSVSREKKERFSLILESASTNQTSMYLCASSFSQVHNEQFFGPGTRLTVL.